A single sample gave rise to the 16 T cell receptor beta chains below, sequenced in a study of blood T cells in healthy people across ages. For the second PCR, which ran for roughly 6 to 11 cycles, a sample-barcoded 5' primer and a J-beta primer mix were used. TCRdb itself ran the 5' RACE reads through MiXCR, one entry per CDR3 protein. The sample shows a few hundred thousand distinct CDR3 sequences, around 27% of them seen only once. This same sample was also part of a study on T cells of mothers and their children.

The sequencing sample was made of blood. The receptor set was obtained from a boy between 2 and 10 years old in good health.

The rearrangement links TRBV9 to TRBJ2-1; D might be TRBD2 (5 bases). CDR1 and CDR2 from the germline V gene are SGDLS and YYNGEE. Deletions cut 0 bases from V and 4 bases from J, with 11 bases between. This CDR3 contains 15 residues. This CDR3 is CASSVVGGQYNEQFF. The CDR3 DNA reads TGTGCCAGCAGCGTAGTAGGCGGGCAATACAATGAGCAGTTCTTC.

The chain recombines TRBV19 with TRBJ1-1; D uncertain. V was shortened by 5 bases and J by 0 bases, with 19 bases between the two germline ends. Germline-derived CDR1 and CDR2 are LNHDA and SQIVND (reference sequence). The CDR3 runs 17 residues. CDR3 sequence (DNA): TGTGCCAGTAGTTTTCAACTTGGGGAGGCTTTGAACACTGAAGCTTTCTTT. This codes for CASSFQLGEALNTEAFF.

The table lists this clonotype with a few counts. The J gene is TRBJ2-1, the V gene TRBV12-5; D gene ambiguous. The CDR3 covers 13 residues. Per germline, CDR1 LGHNT and CDR2 FRNRAP. Between the trimmed V and J ends, which lost 0 bases and 14 bases, there was a span of 14 bases. For the CDR3, the DNA is TGTGCTAGTGGTTTGGTAGTTTCCCCCGAAGAGTTCTTC. It is translated as CASGLVVSPEEFF.

J is TRBJ2-7 and V is TRBV20-1; D uncertain. Germline CDR1 and CDR2: DFQATT and SNEGSKA (reference sequence). Between the trimmed V and J ends, which lost 1 base and 0 bases, there was a span of 7 bases. The CDR3 loop spans 13 amino acids. The CDR3 loop is CSARGHLSYEQYF. The CDR3 coding sequence is TGCAGTGCTAGAGGGCACCTCTCCTACGAGCAGTACTTC.

In this sample, this clonotype turned up a few times. This chain connects TRBV7-3 to TRBJ2-7, with unresolved D. CDR1 and CDR2 (germline): SGHTA, FQGTGA. The V end lost 5 bases, the J end lost 3 bases, and 11 bases lay between the germline ends. The CDR3 extends over 13 amino acids. The CDR3 is CASSLDGDYEQYF. CDR3 DNA sequence: TGTGCCAGCAGCCTGGACGGTGACTACGAGCAGTACTTC.

This clonotype was counted between two and nine times. This chain joins TRBV6-1 and TRBJ2-5, with 12 bases matching TRBD2. The J segment lost 0 bases and the V segment lost 5 bases, leaving 10 bases of the junction unmatched. CDR3 length: 18 residues. The V gene's germline CDR1 is MNHNS and CDR2 SASEGT. DNA of the CDR3: TGTGCCAGCAGTCGAGGACTAGCGGGAACGGGGTACCAAGAGACCCAGTACTTC. This gives the protein CASSRGLAGTGYQETQYF.

This clonotype was observed a handful of times. J is TRBJ2-7 and V is TRBV5-1; 10 nucleotides match TRBD1. J gave up 3 bases and V 3 bases, and 6 bases lay outside the gene matches. The CDR3 totals 15 residues. The germline V gene encodes CDR1 SGHRS and CDR2 YFSETQ. DNA of the CDR3: TGCGCCAGCAGCTCTTCCGGGACAGGGGACTACGAGCAGTACTTC. Translation: CASSSSGTGDYEQYF.

This clonotype was detected a few times. The CDR3 DNA reads as TGTGCCAGCAGCTTGGCGGGACAGGGGGCGAGCACTGAAGCTTTCTTT. It is translated as CASSLAGQGASTEAFF. The rearrangement uses TRBV5-4 and TRBJ1-1, with 12 nucleotides matching TRBD1. The ends lost 0 bases at V and 4 bases at J; junction bases unmatched: 4. This CDR3 comprises 16 residues. The germline gives CDR1 SGHNT, CDR2 YYREEE (reference sequence).

This clonotype was detected only a few times. The V and J genes are TRBV4-2 and TRBJ1-4; the D is unclear. There are 14 residues in the CDR3. Germline V gene sequence: CDR1 LGHNA, CDR2 YNFKEQ. Trimming shortened V by 1 base and J by 5 bases, and 8 bases separated the two germline ends. The CDR3 region is CASSQGRMNEKLFF. The CDR3 nucleotides are TGTGCCAGCAGCCAAGGACGGATGAATGAAAAACTGTTTTTT.

This clonotype was recorded a few times. The rearrangement joins TRBV6-5 to TRBJ1-2; D gene unclear. There are 18 residues in the CDR3. Germline V gives CDR1 MNHEY, CDR2 SVGAGI. V was trimmed by 2 bases and J by 2 bases, leaving 21 bases between them. CDR3 DNA sequence: TGTGCCAGCAGTTACGGGGAGTCGCGGTTCGGAATAAACTATGGCTACACCTTC. Translated, it gives CASSYGESRFGINYGYTF.

The chain combines TRBV12-3 or TRBV12-4 with TRBJ2-1, with a weak D call TRBD2 (7 bases). The CDR3 has 18 residues. V was cut by 7 bases and J by 4 bases, with 26 bases left in between. In DNA, the CDR3 is TGTGCCAGCAAAGGTTATTTGGGCGGGAGAGGGGGGTACAATGAGCAGTTCTTC. Its protein product is CASKGYLGGRGGYNEQFF.

This chain uses TRBV10-3 with TRBJ2-5; D gene ambiguous. V gave up 6 bases and J gave up 4 bases, with 9 bases separating them. CDR3 length: 12 amino acids. CDR1 is ENHRY, CDR2 SYGVKD, per germline. The CDR3 DNA reads TGTGCCATCAGACAGCCCCGAGAGACCCAGTACTTC. Its translation is CAIRQPRETQYF.

This chain uses TRBV27 with TRBJ1-5; D ambiguous. The CDR3 covers 10 residues. V was pared by 9 bases and J by 9 bases, with 9 bases between. Looked up from germline, CDR1 is MNHEY and CDR2 is SMNVEV (reference sequence). The CDR3 DNA sequence: TGTGCCAGGGGGTCGGGGCCCCAGCATTTT. This gives the protein CARGSGPQHF.

This clonotype was detected only a few times. The rearrangement links TRBV6-2 or TRBV6-3 to TRBJ2-4; no definite D call. Trimming took 4 bases from V and 2 from J, leaving 0 bases between them. Germline-derived CDR1 and CDR2 are MNHEY and SVGEGT. The CDR3 spans 11 residues. The CDR3 DNA is TGTGCCAGCAGTTCCAAAAACATTCAGTACTTC. Its translation: CASSSKNIQYF.

This clonotype was seen only a few times. The chain links TRBV15 to TRBJ2-1; D remains ambiguous. The ends were cut back, 3 bases at V and 5 bases at J, with 8 bases in the middle. The CDR3 runs 13 residues. The germline CDR1 and CDR2 sequences are LNHNV and YYDKDF (reference sequence). The CDR3 loop reads CATSSVGHNEQFF. The CDR3 DNA reads as TGTGCCACCAGCAGTGTAGGTCACAATGAGCAGTTCTTC.

This chain links TRBV24-1 with TRBJ2-7; no clear D. Trimming stripped 3 bases from V and 2 bases from J, with 13 bases between. The CDR3 contains 15 residues. CDR1 and CDR2 (germline): KGHDR, SFDVKD. The CDR3 region has the DNA TGTGCCACCAGTGATCTTAGGCCTCCTCCCTACGAGCAGTACTTC. Its translation: CATSDLRPPPYEQYF.